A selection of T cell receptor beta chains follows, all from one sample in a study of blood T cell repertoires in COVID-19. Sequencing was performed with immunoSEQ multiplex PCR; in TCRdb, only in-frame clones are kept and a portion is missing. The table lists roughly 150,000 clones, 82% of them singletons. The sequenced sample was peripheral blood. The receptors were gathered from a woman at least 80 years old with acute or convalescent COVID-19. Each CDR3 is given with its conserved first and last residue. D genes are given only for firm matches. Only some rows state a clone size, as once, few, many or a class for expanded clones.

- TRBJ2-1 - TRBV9 CASSGGGGNEQFF TGTGCCAGCAGCGGAGGGGGGGGCAATGAGCAGTTCTTC
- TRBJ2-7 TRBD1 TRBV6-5 CASSYSGQGSYEQYF TGTGCCAGCAGTTACTCGGGACAGGGTTCCTACGAGCAGTACTTC
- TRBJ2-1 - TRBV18 CASSPPRYNEQFF TGTGCCAGCTCACCCCCGAGGTACAATGAGCAGTTCTTC
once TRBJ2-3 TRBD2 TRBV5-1 CASSLELAGVAPQYF TGCGCCAGCAGCTTGGAACTAGCGGGGGTTGCGCCGCAGTATTTT
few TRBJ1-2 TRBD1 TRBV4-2 CASSQDVGTGSNYGYTF TGTGCCAGCAGCCAAGATGTAGGGACAGGATCTAACTATGGCTACACCTTC
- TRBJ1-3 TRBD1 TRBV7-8 CASSLGTGGNTIYF TGTGCCAGCAGCCTAGGGACAGGAGGAAACACCATATATTTT
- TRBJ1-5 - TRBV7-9 CASSLGGNRPQHF TGTGCCAGCAGCTTAGGAGGGAATCGGCCCCAGCATTTT
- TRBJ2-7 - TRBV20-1 CSASGPSEQYF TGCAGTGCTAGTGGTCCCTCCGAGCAGTACTTC
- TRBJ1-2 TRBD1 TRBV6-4 CASSEGQPFGGYTF TGTGCCAGCAGTGAGGGACAGCCCTTCGGGGGCTACACCTTC
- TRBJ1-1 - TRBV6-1 CASSEARRTEAFF TGTGCCAGCAGTGAAGCGAGGAGGACTGAAGCTTTCTTT
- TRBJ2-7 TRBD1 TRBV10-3 CAISGQGLLYEQYF TGTGCCATCAGTGGACAGGGTCTTTTGTACGAGCAGTACTTC
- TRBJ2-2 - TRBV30 CAWRGRGSIAGELFF TGTGCCTGGAGGGGGAGGGGGAGTATCGCCGGGGAGCTGTTTTTT
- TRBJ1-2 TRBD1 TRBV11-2 CASSLEPRQGADYGYTF TGTGCCAGCAGCTTAGAACCGAGACAGGGGGCTGACTATGGCTACACCTTC
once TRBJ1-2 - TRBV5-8 CASSLEPGTNYGYTF TGTGCCAGCAGCTTGGAGCCGGGGACAAACTATGGCTACACCTTC
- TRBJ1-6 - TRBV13 CASSLGRSYNSPLHF TGTGCCAGCAGCTTAGGCAGGTCCTATAATTCACCCCTCCACTTT
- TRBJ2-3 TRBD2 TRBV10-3 CAITRTSGFSTDTQYF TGTGCCATCACCAGGACTAGCGGGTTTAGCACAGATACGCAGTATTTT
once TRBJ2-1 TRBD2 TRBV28 CASSPTLLWEGGRNEQFF TGTGCCAGCAGTCCGACCCTCTTGTGGGAGGGAGGGCGCAATGAGCAGTTCTTC
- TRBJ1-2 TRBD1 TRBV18 CASRTGQGNYGYTF TGTGCCAGCAGAACGGGACAGGGAAACTATGGCTACACCTTC
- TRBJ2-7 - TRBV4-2 CASSQVSGEYYEQYF TGTGCCAGCAGCCAAGTCTCGGGGGAGTATTACGAGCAGTACTTC
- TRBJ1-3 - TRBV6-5 CASKVTGGNTIYF TGTGCCAGCAAAGTTACTGGTGGAAACACCATATATTTT
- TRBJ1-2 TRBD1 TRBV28 CASSLGQGPNYGYTF TGTGCCAGCAGTTTGGGACAGGGCCCAAACTATGGCTACACCTTC
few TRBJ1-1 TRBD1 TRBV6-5 CASSYGTGGWNTEAFF TGTGCCAGCAGTTACGGGACAGGGGGATGGAACACTGAAGCTTTCTTT
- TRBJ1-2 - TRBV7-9 CASSVGALYGYTF TGTGCCAGCAGCGTTGGGGCCCTCTATGGCTACACCTTC
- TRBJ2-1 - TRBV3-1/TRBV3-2 CASSQRGYNEQFF TGTGCCAGCAGCCAACGGGGTTACAATGAGCAGTTCTTC
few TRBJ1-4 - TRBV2 CASSDPSRGYEKLFF TGTGCCAGCAGTGACCCCAGCAGGGGTTACGAAAAACTGTTTTTT
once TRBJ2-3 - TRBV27 CASSPRLGPYTDTQYF TGTGCCAGCAGTCCCCGGCTGGGCCCGTACACAGATACGCAGTATTTT
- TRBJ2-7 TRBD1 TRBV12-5 CASGSTGGPYEQYF TGTGCTAGTGGCTCCACAGGGGGACCCTACGAGCAGTACTTC
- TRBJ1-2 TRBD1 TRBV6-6 CASSQTGTDAIGRPNYGYTF TGTGCCAGCAGCCAGACCGGGACAGACGCTATAGGGAGACCTAACTATGGCTACACCTTC
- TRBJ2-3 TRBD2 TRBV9 CASSARLAGLLLTDTQYF TGTGCCAGCAGCGCCAGACTAGCGGGACTACTACTCACAGATACGCAGTATTTT
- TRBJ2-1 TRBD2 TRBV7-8 CASSLVRTSGDNEQFF TGTGCCAGCAGCTTAGTCCGGACTAGCGGGGACAATGAGCAGTTCTTC
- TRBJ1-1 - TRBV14 CASSPRMNTEAFF TGTGCCAGCAGCCCTCGTATGAACACTGAAGCTTTCTTT
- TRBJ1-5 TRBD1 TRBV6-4 CASIIDRGSNQPQHF TGTGCCAGCATTATTGACAGGGGAAGCAATCAGCCCCAGCATTTT
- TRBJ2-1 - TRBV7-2 CASSLMRGGQFF TGTGCCAGCAGCCTCATGAGGGGGGGGCAGTTCTTC
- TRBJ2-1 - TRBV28 CASGRGGNEQFF TGTGCCAGCGGTAGGGGAGGCAATGAGCAGTTCTTC
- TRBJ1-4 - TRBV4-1 CASSQMAGGIATNEKLFF TGCGCCAGCAGCCAGATGGCGGGAGGAATAGCAACTAATGAAAAACTGTTTTTT
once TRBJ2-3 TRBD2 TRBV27 CASSLFIPWTSGGVVDTQYF TGTGCCAGCAGTTTATTCATACCTTGGACTAGCGGGGGGGTTGTAGATACGCAGTATTTT
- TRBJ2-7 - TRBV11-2 CASSDIGGSYEQYF TGTGCCAGCAGCGACATCGGGGGTTCCTACGAGCAGTACTTC
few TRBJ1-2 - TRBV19 CASSIQGFYYGYTF TGTGCCAGTAGTATTCAGGGTTTTTACTATGGCTACACCTTC
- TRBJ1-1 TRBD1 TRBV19 CASSTYRGVNTEAFF TGTGCCAGTAGTACTTACAGGGGGGTGAACACTGAAGCTTTCTTT
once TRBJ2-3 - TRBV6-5 CASSPPGTDTQYF TGTGCCAGCAGCCCCCCCGGCACAGATACGCAGTATTTT
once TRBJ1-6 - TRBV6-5 CASSSGRGPLHF TGTGCCAGCAGTTCCGGCCGGGGTCCCCTCCACTTT
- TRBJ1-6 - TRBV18 CASSLHRDMNSPLHF TGTGCCAGCTCACTTCACAGGGATATGAATTCACCCCTCCACTTT
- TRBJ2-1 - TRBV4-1 CASSQELLGRNEQFF TGCGCCAGCAGCCAAGAATTGTTGGGGAGGAATGAGCAGTTCTTC
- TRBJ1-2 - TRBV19 CASSSDRFFNYGYTF TGTGCCAGTAGTTCTGACAGATTTTTTAACTATGGCTACACCTTC
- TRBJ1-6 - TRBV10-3 CAIRRDSQSSYNSPLHF TGTGCCATCAGGAGGGACTCACAGAGCTCCTATAATTCACCCCTCCACTTT